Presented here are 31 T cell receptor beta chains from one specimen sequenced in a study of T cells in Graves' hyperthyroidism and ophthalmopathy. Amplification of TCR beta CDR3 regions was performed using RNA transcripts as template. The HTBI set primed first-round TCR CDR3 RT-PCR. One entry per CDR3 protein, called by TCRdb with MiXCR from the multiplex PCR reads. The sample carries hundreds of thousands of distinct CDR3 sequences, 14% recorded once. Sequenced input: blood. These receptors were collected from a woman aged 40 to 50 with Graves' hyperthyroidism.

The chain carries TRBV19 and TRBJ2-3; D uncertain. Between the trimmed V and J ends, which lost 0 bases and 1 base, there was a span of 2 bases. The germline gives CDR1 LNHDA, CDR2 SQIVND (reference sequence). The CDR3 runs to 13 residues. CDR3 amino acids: CASSIEGTDTQYF. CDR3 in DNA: TGTGCCAGTAGTATAGAGGGCACAGATACGCAGTATTTT.

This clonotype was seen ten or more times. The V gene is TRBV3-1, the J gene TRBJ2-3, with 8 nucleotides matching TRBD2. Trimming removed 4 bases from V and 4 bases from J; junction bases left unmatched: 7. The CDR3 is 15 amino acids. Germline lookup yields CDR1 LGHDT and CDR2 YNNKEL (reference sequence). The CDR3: CASSLSGRAADTQYF. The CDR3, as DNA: TGTGCCAGCAGCCTCTCCGGGAGGGCCGCAGATACGCAGTATTTT.

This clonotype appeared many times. DNA for the CDR3: TGTGCCAGCAGTTTGGGACCGGGACAGGGGAGGGACGAGCAGTACTTC. Amino acids: CASSLGPGQGRDEQYF. The chain has TRBV12-3 or TRBV12-4 and TRBJ2-7; 10 positions agree with TRBD1. The CDR3 is 16 residues long. Trimming cost V 3 bases and J 5 bases; bases outside gene matches: 10.

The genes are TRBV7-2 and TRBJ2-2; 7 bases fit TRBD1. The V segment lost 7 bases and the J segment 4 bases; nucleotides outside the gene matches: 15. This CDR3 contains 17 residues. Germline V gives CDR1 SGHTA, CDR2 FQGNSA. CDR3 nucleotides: TGTGCCAGCAAAACTTTTCAGACAGGGCAGGGCACCGGGGAGCTGTTTTTT. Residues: CASKTFQTGQGTGELFF. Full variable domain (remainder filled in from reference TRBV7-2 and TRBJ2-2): GAGVSQSPSNKVTEKGKDVELRCDPISGHTALYWYRQSLGQGLEFLIYFQGNSAPDKSGLPSDRFSAERTGGSVSTLTIQRTQQEDSAVYLCASKTFQTGQGTGELFFGEGSRLTVL.

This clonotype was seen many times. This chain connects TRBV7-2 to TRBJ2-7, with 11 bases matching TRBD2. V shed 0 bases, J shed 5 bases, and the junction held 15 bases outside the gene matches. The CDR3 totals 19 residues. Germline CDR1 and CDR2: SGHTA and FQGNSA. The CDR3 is CASSLARPHSGRAFNEQYF. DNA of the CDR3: TGTGCCAGCAGCTTAGCGCGTCCTCATAGCGGGAGGGCCTTTAACGAGCAGTACTTC.

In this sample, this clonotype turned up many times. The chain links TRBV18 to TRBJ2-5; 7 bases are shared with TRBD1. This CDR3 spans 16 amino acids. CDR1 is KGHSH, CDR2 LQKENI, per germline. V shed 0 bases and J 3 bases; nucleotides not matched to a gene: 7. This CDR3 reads CASSPPTGMGKETQYF. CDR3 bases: TGTGCCAGCTCACCACCGACAGGGATGGGGAAAGAGACCCAGTACTTC.

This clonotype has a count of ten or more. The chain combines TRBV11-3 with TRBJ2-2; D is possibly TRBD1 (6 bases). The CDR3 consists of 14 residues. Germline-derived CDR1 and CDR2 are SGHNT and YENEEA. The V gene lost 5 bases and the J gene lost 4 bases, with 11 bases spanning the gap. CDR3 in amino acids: CASSRGQLTGELFF. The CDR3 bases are TGTGCCAGCAGCCGCGGACAGCTCACCGGGGAGCTGTTTTTT.

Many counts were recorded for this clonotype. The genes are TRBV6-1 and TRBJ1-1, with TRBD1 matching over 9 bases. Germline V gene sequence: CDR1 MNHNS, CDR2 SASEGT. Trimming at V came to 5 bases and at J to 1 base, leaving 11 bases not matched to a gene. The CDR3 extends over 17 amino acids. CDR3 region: CASSLGQGYFGNTEAFF. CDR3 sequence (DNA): TGTGCCAGCAGTTTGGGACAGGGATATTTCGGGAACACTGAAGCTTTCTTT.

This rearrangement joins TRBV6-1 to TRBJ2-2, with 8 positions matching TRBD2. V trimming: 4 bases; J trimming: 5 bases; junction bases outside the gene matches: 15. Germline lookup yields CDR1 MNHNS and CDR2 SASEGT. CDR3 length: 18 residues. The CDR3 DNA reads TGTGCCAGCAGTGCCAGAAGGAGCGGGAGATCGTCGACCGGGGAGCTGTTTTTT. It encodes CASSARRSGRSSTGELFF.

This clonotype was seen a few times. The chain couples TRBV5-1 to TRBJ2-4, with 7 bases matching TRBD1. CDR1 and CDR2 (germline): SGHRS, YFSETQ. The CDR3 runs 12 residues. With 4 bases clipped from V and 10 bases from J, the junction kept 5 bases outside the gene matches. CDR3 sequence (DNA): TGCGCCAGCAGCGTGGACAGGAGGATTCAGTACTTC. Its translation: CASSVDRRIQYF.

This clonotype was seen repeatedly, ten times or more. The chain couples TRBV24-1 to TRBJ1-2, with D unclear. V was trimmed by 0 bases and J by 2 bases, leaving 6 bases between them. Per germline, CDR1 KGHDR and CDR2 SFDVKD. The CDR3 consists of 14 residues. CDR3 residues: CATSDLGLNYGYTF. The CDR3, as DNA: TGTGCCACCAGTGATTTGGGACTGAACTATGGCTACACCTTC.

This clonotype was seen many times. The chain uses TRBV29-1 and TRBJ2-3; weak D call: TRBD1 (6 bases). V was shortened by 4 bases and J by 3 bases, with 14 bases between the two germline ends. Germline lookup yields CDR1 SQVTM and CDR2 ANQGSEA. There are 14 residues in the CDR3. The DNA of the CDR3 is TGCAGCGTTGTCGGGACAAGGGAGACAGATACGCAGTATTTT. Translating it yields CSVVGTRETDTQYF.

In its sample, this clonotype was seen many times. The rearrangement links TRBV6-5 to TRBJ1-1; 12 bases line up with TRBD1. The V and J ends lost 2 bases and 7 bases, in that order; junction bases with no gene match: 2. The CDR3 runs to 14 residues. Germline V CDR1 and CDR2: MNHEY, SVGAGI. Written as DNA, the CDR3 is TGTGCCAGCAGTTACGGGACAGGGGGCGGTGAAGCTTTCTTT. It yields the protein CASSYGTGGGEAFF.

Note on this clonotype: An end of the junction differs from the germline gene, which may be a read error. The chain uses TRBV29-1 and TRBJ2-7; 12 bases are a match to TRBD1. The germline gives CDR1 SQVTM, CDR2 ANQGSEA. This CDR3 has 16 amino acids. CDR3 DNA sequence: TGCAGCGTTGTGAGTGGGGGACAGGGGGCCTCCCACGAGCAGTACTTC. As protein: CSVVSGGQGASHEQYF.

The CDR3 DNA reads TGTGCCAGCAGACAGGGTGATCAGCCCCAGCATTTT. Its protein is CASRQGDQPQHF. The V gene is TRBV6-2 or TRBV6-3, the J gene TRBJ1-5; D is perhaps TRBD1 (6 bases). The germline gives CDR1 MNHEY, CDR2 SVGEGT. V lost 6 bases to trimming and J lost 5 bases, with 8 bases between them. The length of the CDR3 is 12 residues.

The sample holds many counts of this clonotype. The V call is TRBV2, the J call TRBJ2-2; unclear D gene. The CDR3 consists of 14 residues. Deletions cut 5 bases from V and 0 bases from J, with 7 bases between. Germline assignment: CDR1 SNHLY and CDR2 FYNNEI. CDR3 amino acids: CASSRQANTGELFF. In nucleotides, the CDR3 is TGTGCCAGCAGTCGTCAGGCGAACACCGGGGAGCTGTTTTTT. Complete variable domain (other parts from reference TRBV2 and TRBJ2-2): EPEVTQTPSHQVTQMGQEVILRCVPISNHLYFYWYRQILGQKVEFLVSFYNNEISEKSEIFDDQFSVERPDGSNFTLKIRSTKLEDSAMYFCASSRQANTGELFFGEGSRLTVL.

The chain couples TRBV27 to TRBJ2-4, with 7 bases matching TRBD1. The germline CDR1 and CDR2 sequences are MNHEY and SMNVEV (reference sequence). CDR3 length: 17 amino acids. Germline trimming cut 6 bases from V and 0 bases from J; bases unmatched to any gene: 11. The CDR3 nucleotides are TGTGCCAGCAGACCCGGGACAGACCGATTAGCCAAAAACATTCAGTACTTC. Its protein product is CASRPGTDRLAKNIQYF.

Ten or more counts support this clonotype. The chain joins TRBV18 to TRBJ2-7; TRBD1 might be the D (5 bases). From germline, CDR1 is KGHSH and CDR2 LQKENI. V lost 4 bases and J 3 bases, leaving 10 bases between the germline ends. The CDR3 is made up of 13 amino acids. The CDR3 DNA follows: TGTGCCAGCTCACTGACAGAGAGCTACGAGCAGTACTTC. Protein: CASSLTESYEQYF.

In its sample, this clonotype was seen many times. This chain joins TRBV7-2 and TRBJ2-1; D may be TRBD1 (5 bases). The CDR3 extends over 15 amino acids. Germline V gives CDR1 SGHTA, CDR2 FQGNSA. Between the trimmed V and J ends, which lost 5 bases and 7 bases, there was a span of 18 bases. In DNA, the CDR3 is TGTGCCAGCAGCCAACAACCAGGCGCAGGGAATGAGCAGTTCTTC. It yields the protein CASSQQPGAGNEQFF.

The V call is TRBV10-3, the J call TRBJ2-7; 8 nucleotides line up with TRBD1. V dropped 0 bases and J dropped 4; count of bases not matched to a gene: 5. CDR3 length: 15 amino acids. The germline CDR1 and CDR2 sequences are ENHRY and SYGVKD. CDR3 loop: CAISESQGAVYEQYF. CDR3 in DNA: TGTGCCATCAGTGAGTCGCAGGGGGCTGTGTACGAGCAGTACTTC.

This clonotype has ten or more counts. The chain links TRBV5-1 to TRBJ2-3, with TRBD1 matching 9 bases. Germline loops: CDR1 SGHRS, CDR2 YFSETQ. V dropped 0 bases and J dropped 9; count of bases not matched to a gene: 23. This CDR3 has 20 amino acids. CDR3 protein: CASSLARWDRALGNRGTQYF. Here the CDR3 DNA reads TGCGCCAGCAGCTTGGCCAGGTGGGACAGGGCCCTCGGGAATAGGGGGACGCAGTATTTT.

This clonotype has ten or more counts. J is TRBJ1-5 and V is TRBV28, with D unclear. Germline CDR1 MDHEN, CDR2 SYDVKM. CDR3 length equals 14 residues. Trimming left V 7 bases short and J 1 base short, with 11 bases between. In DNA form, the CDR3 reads TGTGCCAGCATTCACAAGCTGAGCAATCAGCCCCAGCATTTT. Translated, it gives CASIHKLSNQPQHF.

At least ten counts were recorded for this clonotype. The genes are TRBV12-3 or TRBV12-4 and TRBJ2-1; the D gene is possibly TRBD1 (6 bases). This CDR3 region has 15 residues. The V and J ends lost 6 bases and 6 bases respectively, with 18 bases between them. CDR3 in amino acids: CASSGTPGNLNEQFF. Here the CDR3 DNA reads TGTGCCAGCAGCGGGACACCCGGCAATCTCAATGAGCAGTTCTTC.

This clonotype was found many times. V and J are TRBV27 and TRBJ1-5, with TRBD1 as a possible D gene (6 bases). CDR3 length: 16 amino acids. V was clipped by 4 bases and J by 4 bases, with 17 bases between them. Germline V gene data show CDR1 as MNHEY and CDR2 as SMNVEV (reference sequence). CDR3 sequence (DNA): TGTGCCAGCAGTTCCCATGTTGGGACACTAAATCAGCCCCAGCATTTT. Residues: CASSSHVGTLNQPQHF.

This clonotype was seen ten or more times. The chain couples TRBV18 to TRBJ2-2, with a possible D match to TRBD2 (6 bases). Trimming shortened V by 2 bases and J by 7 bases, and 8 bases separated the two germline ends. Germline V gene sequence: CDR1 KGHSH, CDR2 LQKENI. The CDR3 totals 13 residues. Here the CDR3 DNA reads TGTGCCAGCTCACCAGCGGGGAGCGGGGAGCTGTTTTTT. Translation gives CASSPAGSGELFF. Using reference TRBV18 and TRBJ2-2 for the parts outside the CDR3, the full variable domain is NAGVMQNPRHLVRRRGQEARLRCSPMKGHSHVYWYRQLPEEGLKFMVYLQKENIIDESGMPKERFSAEFPKEGPSILRIQQVVRGDSAAYFCASSPAGSGELFFGEGSRLTVL.

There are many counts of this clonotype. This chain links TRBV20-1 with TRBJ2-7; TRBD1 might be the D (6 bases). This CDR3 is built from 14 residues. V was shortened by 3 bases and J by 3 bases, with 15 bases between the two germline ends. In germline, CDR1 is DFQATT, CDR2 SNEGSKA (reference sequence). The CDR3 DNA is TGCAGTGCTAGCCGGACAGAGGTTAGCTACGAGCAGTACTTC. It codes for CSASRTEVSYEQYF.

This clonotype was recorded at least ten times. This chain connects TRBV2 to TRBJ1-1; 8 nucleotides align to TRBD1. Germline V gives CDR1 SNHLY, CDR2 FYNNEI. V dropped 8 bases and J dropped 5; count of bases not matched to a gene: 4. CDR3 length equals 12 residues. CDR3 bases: TGTGCCAGCTTGGACAGGGCTACTGAAGCTTTCTTT. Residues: CASLDRATEAFF.

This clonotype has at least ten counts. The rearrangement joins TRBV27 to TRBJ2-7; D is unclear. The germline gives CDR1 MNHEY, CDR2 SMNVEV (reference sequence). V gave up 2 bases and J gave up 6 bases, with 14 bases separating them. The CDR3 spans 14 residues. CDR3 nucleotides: TGTGCCAGCAGTTTAGTCTCAGGCCTTGGCGAGCAGTACTTC. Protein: CASSLVSGLGEQYF.

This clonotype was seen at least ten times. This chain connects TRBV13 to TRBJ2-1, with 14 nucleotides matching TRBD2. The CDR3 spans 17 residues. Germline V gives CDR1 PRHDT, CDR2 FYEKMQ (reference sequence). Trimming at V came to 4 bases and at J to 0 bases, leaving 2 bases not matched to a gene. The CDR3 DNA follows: TGTGCCAGCAGCTGGACTAGCGGGAGGTCCTCCTACAATGAGCAGTTCTTC. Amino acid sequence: CASSWTSGRSSYNEQFF.

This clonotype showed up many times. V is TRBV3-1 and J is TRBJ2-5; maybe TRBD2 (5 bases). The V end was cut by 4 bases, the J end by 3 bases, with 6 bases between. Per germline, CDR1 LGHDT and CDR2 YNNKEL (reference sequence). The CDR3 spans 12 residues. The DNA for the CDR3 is TGTGCCAGCAGCCGTAGCGAAGAGACCCAGTACTTC. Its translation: CASSRSEETQYF.

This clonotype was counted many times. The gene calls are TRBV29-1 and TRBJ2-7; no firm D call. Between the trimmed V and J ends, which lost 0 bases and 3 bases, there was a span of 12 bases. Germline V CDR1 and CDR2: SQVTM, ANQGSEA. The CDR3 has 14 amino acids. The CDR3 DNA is TGCAGCGTTGAAGAAAGGGAAAAGGGCTACGAGCAGTACTTC. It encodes CSVEEREKGYEQYF.